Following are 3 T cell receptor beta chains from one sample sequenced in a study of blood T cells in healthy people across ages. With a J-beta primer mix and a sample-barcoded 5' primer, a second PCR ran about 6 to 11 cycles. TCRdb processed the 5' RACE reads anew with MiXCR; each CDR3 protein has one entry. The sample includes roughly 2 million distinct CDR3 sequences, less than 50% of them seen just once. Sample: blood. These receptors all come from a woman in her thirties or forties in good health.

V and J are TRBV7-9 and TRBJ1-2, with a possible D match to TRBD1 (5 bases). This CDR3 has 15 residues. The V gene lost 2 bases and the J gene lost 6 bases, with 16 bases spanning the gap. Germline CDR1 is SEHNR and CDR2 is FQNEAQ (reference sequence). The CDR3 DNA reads TGTGCCAGCAGCTTACCGGAGACAGATTCGAATGGCTACACCTTC. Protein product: CASSLPETDSNGYTF.

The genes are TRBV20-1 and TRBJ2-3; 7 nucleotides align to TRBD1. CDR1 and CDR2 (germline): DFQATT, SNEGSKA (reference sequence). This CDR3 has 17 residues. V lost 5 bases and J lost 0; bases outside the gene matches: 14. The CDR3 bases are TGCAGTGCTCATAAGATCTACCGGGACAGCAGCACAGATACGCAGTATTTT. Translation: CSAHKIYRDSSTDTQYF.

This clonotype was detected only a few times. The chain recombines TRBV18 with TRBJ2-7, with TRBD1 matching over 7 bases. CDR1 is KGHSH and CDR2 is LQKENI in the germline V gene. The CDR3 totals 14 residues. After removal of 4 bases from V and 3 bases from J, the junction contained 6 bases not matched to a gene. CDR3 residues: CASSLDRVRYEQYF. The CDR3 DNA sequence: TGTGCCAGCTCACTCGACAGGGTTCGCTACGAGCAGTACTTC.